A single sample is the source of the 32 T cell receptor beta chains below, sequenced in a study of CD8+ T cells in alopecia areata listed by TCRdb under 2018. The method behind the library was the immunoSEQ multiplex PCR assay. RNA was extracted from all samples and reverse transcribed into cDNA, which served as template for TCR sequencing. TCRdb holds this immuneACCESS table with in-frame rearrangements only. Some clones are missing; in checked studies, unresolved V genes explain under half, and the rest has no known cause. The sample contains about 200,000 clones, around two fifths of them found a single time. The top ten hold under 0.55% of the sample. This specimen's treatment or condition label, per the study, means: oral pan-JAK inhibitor, 5-10 mg twice daily. The starting material was CD4+ T cells sorted from blood, obtained between weeks 30 and 35, from a patient treated with tofacitinib. The receptors stem from a human donor with alopecia areata.

The gene calls are TRBV30 and TRBJ1-3; D is ambiguous. The CDR3 sequence is 15 residues long. Between the trimmed V and J ends, which lost 4 bases and 0 bases, there was a span of 13 bases. Germline lookup yields CDR1 GTSNPN and CDR2 SVGIG (reference sequence). The CDR3 spells CAWTMVELSGNTIYF. The CDR3 DNA reads as TGTGCCTGGACGATGGTAGAACTCTCTGGAAACACCATATATTTT.

The chain recombines TRBV20-1 with TRBJ2-5; D is unclear. The CDR3 has 11 amino acids. Per the germline V gene, CDR1 is DFQATT and CDR2 is SNEGSKA (reference sequence). Deletions cut 7 bases from V and 5 bases from J, with 11 bases between. The CDR3, as DNA: TGCAGTGTAAGGGTCCGGGAGACCCAGTACTTC. This gives the protein CSVRVRETQYF.

This clone has a handful of counts. This chain uses TRBV5-4 with TRBJ1-6; unclear D gene. There are 16 residues in the CDR3. Per the germline V gene, CDR1 is SGHNT and CDR2 is YYREEE (reference sequence). The V end lost 4 bases, the J end lost 6 bases, and 17 bases lay between the germline ends. CDR3 in amino acids: CASSPNLGRINSPLHF. The CDR3 region has the DNA TGTGCCAGCAGCCCGAACCTCGGACGGATTAATTCACCCCTCCACTTT.

The rearrangement uses TRBV2 and TRBJ2-1, with TRBD2 matching over 7 bases. The CDR3 has 14 residues. With V trimmed by 6 bases and J by 6 bases, 8 bases remained unmatched. The V gene's germline CDR1 is SNHLY and CDR2 FYNNEI. CDR3 bases: TGTGCCAGCAGCTTTAGGACTAGTGGCAATGAGCAGTTCTTC. Its translation is CASSFRTSGNEQFF.

Notes on this clone: It may be a read error: a sequence one base away is much more abundant. The chain has TRBV7-2 and TRBJ1-1; the match to TRBD1 covers 8 bases. In germline, CDR1 is SGHTA, CDR2 FQGNSA. The length of the CDR3 is 15 residues. J gave up 9 bases and V 5 bases, and 14 bases lay outside the gene matches. The CDR3 region has the DNA TGTGCCAGCAGCCCACTTGGACAGGGTCCGGACAAAGCTTTCTTT. Amino acid sequence: CASSPLGQGPDKAFF.

This clone has a count of ten or more. The chain links TRBV7-8 to TRBJ2-7; D not certain. V was shortened by 5 bases and J by 0 bases, with 14 bases between the two germline ends. This CDR3 contains 15 residues. CDR1 and CDR2 from the germline V gene are SGHVS and FQNEAQ. The CDR3 region is CASSPRRADSYEQYF. The DNA of the CDR3 is TGTGCCAGCAGCCCCCGCCGGGCGGACTCCTACGAGCAGTACTTC.

This clone has more than one count but fewer than ten. This chain links TRBV30 with TRBJ2-7; 11 nucleotides match TRBD2. Germline V lookup: CDR1 GTSNPN, CDR2 SVGIG (reference sequence). V was pared by 1 base and J by 4 bases, with 3 bases of the junction left unmatched. This CDR3 has 14 amino acids. This CDR3 reads CAWSARTSGYEQYF. CDR3 nucleotides: TGTGCCTGGAGTGCTCGGACTAGCGGGTACGAGCAGTACTTC. The full variable domain, completed using reference TRBV30 and TRBJ2-7, is SQTIHQWPATLVQPVGSPLSLECTVEGTSNPNLYWYRQAAGRGLQLLFYSVGIGQISSEVPQNLSASRPQDRQFILSSKKLLLSDSGFYLCAWSARTSGYEQYFGPGTRLTVT.

This clone was found a few times. The rearrangement joins TRBV29-1 to TRBJ2-2; D is ambiguous. Per germline, CDR1 SQVTM and CDR2 ANQGSEA. V lost 4 bases, J lost 7 bases, and 10 bases lay in between. The CDR3 extends over 12 amino acids. The CDR3 here is CSVGRLDGELFF. The CDR3 DNA reads as TGCAGCGTTGGCAGGTTGGACGGGGAGCTGTTTTTT.

This chain connects TRBV6-5 to TRBJ2-4, with D perhaps TRBD1 (6 bases). There are 13 residues in the CDR3. V was pared by 0 bases and J by 13 bases, with 13 bases between. Germline CDR1 is MNHEY and CDR2 is SVGAGI. The CDR3 protein is CASSYSVDRPQYF. DNA of the CDR3: TGTGCCAGCAGTTACTCGGTAGACAGGCCCCAGTACTTC.

The V gene is TRBV7-9, the J gene TRBJ2-3; TRBD1 is a possible D gene (5 bases). Germline-derived CDR1 and CDR2 are SEHNR and FQNEAQ (reference sequence). V was pared by 5 bases and J by 0 bases, with 18 bases between. This CDR3 region has 17 residues. The CDR3 loop is CASSHELTASSTDTQYF. In nucleotides, the CDR3 is TGTGCCAGCAGCCACGAGTTGACAGCGAGTAGCACAGATACGCAGTATTTT.

This clone was seen more than once but under ten times. This chain links TRBV2 with TRBJ2-7; unclear D gene. Trimming shortened V by 7 bases and J by 3 bases, and 19 bases separated the two germline ends. The CDR3 loop spans 15 amino acids. In germline, CDR1 is SNHLY, CDR2 FYNNEI. CDR3 loop: CASTLGMGPGYEQYF. CDR3 DNA sequence: TGTGCCAGCACCCTGGGGATGGGTCCAGGCTACGAGCAGTACTTC. Complete variable domain (other parts from reference TRBV2 and TRBJ2-7): EPEVTQTPSHQVTQMGQEVILRCVPISNHLYFYWYRQILGQKVEFLVSFYNNEISEKSEIFDDQFSVERPDGSNFTLKIRSTKLEDSAMYFCASTLGMGPGYEQYFGPGTRLTVT.

The chain carries TRBV7-9 and TRBJ2-3; D remains unclear. The germline V gene has CDR1 SEHNR and CDR2 FQNEAQ (reference sequence). The CDR3 is 14 amino acids. V gave up 4 bases and J gave up 0 bases, with 8 bases separating them. The CDR3 loop is CASSSTGSTDTQYF. The DNA for the CDR3 is TGTGCCAGCAGCTCCACCGGGAGCACAGATACGCAGTATTTT. Supplemented by reference TRBV7-9 and TRBJ2-3, the full variable domain reads DTGVSQNPRHKITKRGQNVTFRCDPISEHNRLYWYRQTLGQGPEFLTYFQNEAQLEKSRLLSDRFSAERPKGSFSTLEIQRTEQGDSAMYLCASSSTGSTDTQYFGPGTRLTVL.

The J gene is TRBJ2-2, the V gene TRBV5-6; a weak D match, TRBD2 (6 bases). CDR3 length: 19 amino acids. The germline V gene encodes CDR1 SGHDT and CDR2 YYEEEE. Trimming stripped 0 bases from V and 6 bases from J, with 24 bases between. This chain's CDR3 is CASSLVGGLTFWGSGELFF. DNA for the CDR3: TGTGCCAGCAGCTTGGTAGGCGGACTAACGTTTTGGGGCTCCGGGGAGCTGTTTTTT.

CDR3 coding DNA: TGTGCCTGGAGTGTTGGGGGGGCGCAAACTGAAGCTTTCTTT. Protein: CAWSVGGAQTEAFF. V and J are TRBV30 and TRBJ1-1; weak D call: TRBD1 (6 bases). Trimming took off 0 bases at V and 5 bases at J, with 13 bases between the two ends. Germline V gene data show CDR1 as GTSNPN and CDR2 as SVGIG (reference sequence). The CDR3 has 14 residues.

The table lists this clone with a few counts. The genes are TRBV2 and TRBJ1-2; D not resolved. V gave up 4 bases and J gave up 4 bases, with 10 bases separating them. The CDR3 spans 13 residues. The germline gives CDR1 SNHLY, CDR2 FYNNEI. The CDR3 spells CASSVLLTYGYTF. CDR3 DNA: TGTGCCAGCAGTGTTCTCCTGACCTATGGCTACACCTTC.

The genes are TRBV5-1 and TRBJ2-7; 7 nucleotides line up with TRBD1. Per the germline V gene, CDR1 is SGHRS and CDR2 is YFSETQ. Losses at the gene ends were 1 base for V and 5 bases for J; bases not matched to a gene: 9. CDR3 size: 15 residues. The CDR3 region is CASSLYGGQVDEQYF. The CDR3 DNA reads as TGCGCCAGCAGCTTGTACGGCGGACAGGTCGACGAGCAGTACTTC.

The V gene is TRBV27, the J gene TRBJ1-1, with D unclear. The CDR3 runs 14 residues. Trimming stripped 7 bases from V and 1 base from J, with 13 bases between. Per germline, CDR1 MNHEY and CDR2 SMNVEV (reference sequence). The CDR3 region has the DNA TGTGCCAGCAAAGTTTATCGGCAGAACACTGAAGCTTTCTTT. Translating gives CASKVYRQNTEAFF.

The rearrangement joins TRBV5-4 to TRBJ1-1; the D gene is possibly TRBD1 (6 bases). V lost 3 bases and J 0 bases, leaving 12 bases between the germline ends. This CDR3 is 15 amino acids long. Per germline, CDR1 SGHNT and CDR2 YYREEE (reference sequence). CDR3 nucleotide sequence: TGTGCCAGCAGCTCAGGGGCTCAAATGAACACTGAAGCTTTCTTT. Amino acids: CASSSGAQMNTEAFF. Combining the CDR3 with reference TRBV5-4 and TRBJ1-1 gives the whole variable domain ETGVTQSPTHLIKTRGQQVTLRCSSQSGHNTVSWYQQALGQGPQFIFQYYREEENGRGNFPPRFSGLQFPNYSSELNVNALELDDSALYLCASSSGAQMNTEAFFGQGTRLTVV.

Notes on this clone: The sample has other DNA sequences that encode this CDR3 too. V and J are TRBV30 and TRBJ2-7; the D gene is possibly TRBD2 (6 bases). In germline, CDR1 is GTSNPN, CDR2 SVGIG (reference sequence). This CDR3 comprises 12 residues. Deletions cut 3 bases from V and 4 bases from J, with 10 bases between. The CDR3 bases are TGTGCCTGGAGGGGGGGATCGTACGAGCAGTACTTC. Its protein product is CAWRGGSYEQYF.

This clone was observed a handful of times. CDR3 in amino acids: CASSTSSGGGGYTF. The CDR3 DNA reads TGTGCCAGCAGTACCAGCTCAGGGGGCGGAGGCTACACCTTC. The chain recombines TRBV28 with TRBJ1-2; 8 bases agree with TRBD1. Per germline, CDR1 MDHEN and CDR2 SYDVKM. The J segment lost 8 bases and the V segment lost 5 bases, leaving 10 bases of the junction unmatched. The CDR3 has 14 amino acids.

The table lists this clone with a few counts. The chain is built from TRBV28 and TRBJ1-2; D is ambiguous. Germline CDR1 reads MDHEN; CDR2 reads SYDVKM. Trimming pared 5 bases from V and 5 bases from J, leaving 18 bases between. This CDR3 contains 15 residues. DNA for the CDR3: TGTGCCAGCAGTCTTCTTCGGGCAGGTGAATATGGCTACACCTTC. Protein: CASSLLRAGEYGYTF.

This clone was detected a few times. This chain connects TRBV7-9 to TRBJ2-4; D tentatively reads TRBD1 or TRBD2 (5 bases each). Germline V CDR1 and CDR2: SEHNR, FQNEAQ (reference sequence). The V end was cut by 4 bases, the J end by 16 bases, with 14 bases between. The CDR3 extends over 11 amino acids. CDR3 DNA: TGTGCCAGCAGCTCGACGGTGGGGGTCTACTTC. This sequence encodes CASSSTVGVYF.

The chain employs TRBV4-1 and TRBJ1-2; D uncertain. Trimming left V 0 bases short and J 5 bases short, with 7 bases between. Looked up from germline, CDR1 is MGHRA and CDR2 is YSYEKL. CDR3 length: 13 residues. The DNA for the CDR3 is TGCGCCAGCAGCCAAGATCAAACTTATGGCTACACCTTC. Translated, it gives CASSQDQTYGYTF.

Points on this clone: Other DNA sequences in the sample encode the same CDR3. CDR3 loop: CASSLSGSTDTQYF. The CDR3 nucleotides are TGTGCCAGCAGCTTAAGCGGAAGCACAGATACGCAGTATTTT. This sequence joins TRBV7-9 and TRBJ2-3; perhaps TRBD2 as D (5 bases). V shed 2 bases and J shed 0 bases, with 6 bases lying between them. In germline, CDR1 is SEHNR, CDR2 FQNEAQ (reference sequence). This CDR3 has 14 amino acids.

The rearrangement uses TRBV25-1 and TRBJ1-3; D might be TRBD1 (6 bases). V lost 3 bases, J lost 2 bases, and 11 bases lay in between. CDR3 length: 15 amino acids. Germline CDR1 and CDR2: MGHDK and SYGVNS. This CDR3 reads CASSDRGKAGNTIYF. For the CDR3, the DNA is TGTGCCAGCAGTGACAGGGGTAAAGCTGGAAACACCATATATTTT.

In this sample, this clone turned up many times. V is TRBV13 and J is TRBJ1-2, with D uncertain. This CDR3 region has 13 residues. V gave up 0 bases and J gave up 7 bases, with 9 bases separating them. The germline V gene has CDR1 PRHDT and CDR2 FYEKMQ (reference sequence). The CDR3 DNA sequence: TGTGCCAGCAGCTTAGGGGCGTCCCCTGGCTACACCTTC. This sequence encodes CASSLGASPGYTF.

This clone was detected only a few times. This chain uses TRBV18 with TRBJ2-5; 7 nucleotides line up with TRBD1. The CDR3 covers 14 residues. J lost 2 bases, V lost 3 bases, and 3 bases had no gene match. Germline V gene data show CDR1 as KGHSH and CDR2 as LQKENI. CDR3 sequence (DNA): TGTGCCAGCTCACCCGGACAGGATCAAGAGACCCAGTACTTC. Residues: CASSPGQDQETQYF.

This rearrangement joins TRBV2 to TRBJ2-3; D gene uncertain. From germline, CDR1 is SNHLY and CDR2 FYNNEI. The CDR3 runs 13 residues. Trimming stripped 2 bases from V and 5 bases from J, with 8 bases between. The chain's CDR3 is CASSEMGLDTQYF. CDR3 DNA sequence: TGTGCCAGCAGTGAAATGGGGTTAGATACGCAGTATTTT.

V and J are TRBV5-1 and TRBJ2-6; TRBD1 might be the D (6 bases). Germline V gene sequence: CDR1 SGHRS, CDR2 YFSETQ. Trimming took off 5 bases at V and 0 bases at J, with 6 bases between the two ends. The CDR3 has 14 residues. Written as DNA, the CDR3 is TGCGCCAGCAGGACAGGCTCTGGGGCCAACGTCCTGACTTTC. Its translation is CASRTGSGANVLTF.

The J gene is TRBJ2-1, the V gene TRBV7-3; a possible D gene is TRBD1 (5 bases). Deletions cut 2 bases from V and 0 bases from J, with 11 bases between. This CDR3 comprises 16 residues. Germline V gene lookup returns CDR1 SGHTA and CDR2 FQGTGA. In DNA form, the CDR3 reads TGTGCCAGCAGCTTAGGGGCACGTAGCTCCTACAATGAGCAGTTCTTC. It yields the protein CASSLGARSSYNEQFF.

CDR3 in DNA: TGCGCCAGCAGTCAAGAGCTGGGAAGTGGGGAGCAGTACTTC. It translates to CASSQELGSGEQYF. The rearrangement uses TRBV23-1 and TRBJ2-7, with D uncertain. TRBV23-1 carries the ORF label, with uncertain function. This CDR3 is built from 14 residues. Trimming left V 2 bases short and J 7 bases short, with 15 bases between.

The genes are TRBV30 and TRBJ1-1; no definite D call. Germline V lookup: CDR1 GTSNPN, CDR2 SVGIG (reference sequence). The CDR3 is 13 amino acids. Trimming removed 4 bases at V and 0 bases at J, with 9 bases between. CDR3: CAWKLTVNTEAFF. The DNA of the CDR3 is TGTGCCTGGAAGCTTACGGTGAACACTGAAGCTTTCTTT.